This T cell receptor beta chain was captured in a study of T cell responses to AZD1222 COVID-19 vaccine. Measured with immunoSEQ multiplex PCR; TCRdb has only the in-frame clones, and not every one. Here the sample spans 52,000 or so clones, 75% to 90% being singletons. The germline V gene encodes CDR1 GTSNPN and CDR2 SVGIG (reference sequence). The CDR3 runs to 13 residues. Trimming removed 0 bases from V and 1 base from J, with 6 bases in between. The chain carries TRBV30 and TRBJ1-1; no clear D gene. The sample was peripheral blood, taken on day 0 of MenACWY control vaccination. The receptor's source is an adult in good health. This chain's CDR3 is CAWSVSRNTEAFF. The CDR3 region has the DNA TGTGCCTGGAGTGTCTCAAGGAACACTGAAGCTTTCTTT.